The subject of this entry is one T cell receptor beta chain. It was with 60 Vbeta and 13 Jbeta primers that the PCR ran. Assay used: immunoSEQ multiplex PCR; TCRdb lists only in-frame clones, some missing. The table shows some 110,000 clones, with around 69% occurring only once. This sample was taken from a study of cytomegalovirus exposure and HLA in healthy donors. The trim removed 4 bases at V and 5 bases at J, leaving 4 bases unmatched. This CDR3 is 16 amino acids long. Germline V gives CDR1 ENHRY, CDR2 SYGVKD. The sample consisted of PBMCs. The chain has TRBV10-3 and TRBJ2-2, with 13 bases fitting TRBD2. The sequence came from a middle-aged man in good health and CMV-seropositive. CDR3 amino acids: CAISGGLAGITGELFF. The CDR3, as DNA: TGTGCCATCAGTGGGGGACTAGCGGGAATAACCGGGGAGCTGTTTTTT.